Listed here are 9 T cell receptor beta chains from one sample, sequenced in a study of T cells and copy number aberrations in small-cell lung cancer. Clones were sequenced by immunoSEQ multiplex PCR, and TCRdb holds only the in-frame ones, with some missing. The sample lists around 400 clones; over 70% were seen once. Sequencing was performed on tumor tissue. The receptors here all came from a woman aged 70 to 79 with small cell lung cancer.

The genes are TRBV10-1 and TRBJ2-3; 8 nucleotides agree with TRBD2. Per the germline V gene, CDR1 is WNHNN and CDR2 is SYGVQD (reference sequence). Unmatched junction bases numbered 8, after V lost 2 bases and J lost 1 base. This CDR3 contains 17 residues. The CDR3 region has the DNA TGCGCCAGCAGTGAGGTGAGAGCGGGAGAGGGCACAGATACGCAGTATTTT. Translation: CASSEVRAGEGTDTQYF.

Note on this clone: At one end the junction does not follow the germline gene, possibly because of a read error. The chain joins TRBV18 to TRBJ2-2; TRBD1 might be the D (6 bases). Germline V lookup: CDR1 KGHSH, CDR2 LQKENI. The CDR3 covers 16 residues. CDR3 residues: CASSPSGTTNTGELVF. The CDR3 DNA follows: TGTGCCAGCTCACCATCCGGGACAACGAACACCGGGGAGCTGGTTTTT.

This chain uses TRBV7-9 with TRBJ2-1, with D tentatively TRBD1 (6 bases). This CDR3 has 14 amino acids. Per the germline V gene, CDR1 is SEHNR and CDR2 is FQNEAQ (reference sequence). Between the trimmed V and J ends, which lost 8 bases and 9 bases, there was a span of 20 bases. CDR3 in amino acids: CASCRGGWGIEQFF. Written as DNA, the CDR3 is TGTGCCAGCTGTCGAGGGGGTTGGGGAATTGAGCAGTTCTTC.

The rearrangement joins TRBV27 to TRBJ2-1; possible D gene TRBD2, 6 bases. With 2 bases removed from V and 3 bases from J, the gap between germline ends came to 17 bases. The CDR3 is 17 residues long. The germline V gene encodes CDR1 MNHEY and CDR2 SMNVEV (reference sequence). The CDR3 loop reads CASSLQSGSRLYNEQFF. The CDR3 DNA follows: TGTGCCAGCAGTTTACAGAGCGGGTCCCGTCTCTACAATGAGCAGTTCTTC.

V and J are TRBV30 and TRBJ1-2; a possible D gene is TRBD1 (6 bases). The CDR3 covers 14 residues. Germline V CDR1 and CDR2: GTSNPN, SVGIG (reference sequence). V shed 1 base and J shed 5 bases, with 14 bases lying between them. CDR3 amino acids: CAWSGGGGRYGYTF. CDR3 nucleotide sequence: TGTGCCTGGAGTGGTGGAGGGGGACGGTATGGCTACACCTTC. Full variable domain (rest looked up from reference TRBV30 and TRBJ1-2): SQTIHQWPATLVQPVGSPLSLECTVEGTSNPNLYWYRQAAGRGLQLLFYSVGIGQISSEVPQNLSASRPQDRQFILSSKKLLLSDSGFYLCAWSGGGGRYGYTFGSGTRLTVV.

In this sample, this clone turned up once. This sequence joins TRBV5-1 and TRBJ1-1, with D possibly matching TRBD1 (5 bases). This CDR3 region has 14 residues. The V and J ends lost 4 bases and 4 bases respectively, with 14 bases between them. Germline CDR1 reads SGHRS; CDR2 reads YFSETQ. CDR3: CASSGEGRGTEAFF. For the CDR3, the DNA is TGCGCCAGCAGCGGGGAAGGGAGGGGCACTGAAGCTTTCTTT. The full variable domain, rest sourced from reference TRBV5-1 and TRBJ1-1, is KAGVTQTPRYLIKTRGQQVTLSCSPISGHRSVSWYQQTPGQGLQFLFEYFSETQRNKGNFPGRFSGRQFSNSRSEMNVSTLELGDSALYLCASSGEGRGTEAFFGQGTRLTVV.

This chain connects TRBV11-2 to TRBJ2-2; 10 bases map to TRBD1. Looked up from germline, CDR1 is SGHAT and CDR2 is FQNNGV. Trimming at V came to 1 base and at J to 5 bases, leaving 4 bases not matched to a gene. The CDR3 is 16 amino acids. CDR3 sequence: CASSLVGTGVTGELFF. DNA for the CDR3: TGTGCCAGCAGCTTAGTCGGGACAGGGGTAACCGGGGAGCTGTTTTTT.

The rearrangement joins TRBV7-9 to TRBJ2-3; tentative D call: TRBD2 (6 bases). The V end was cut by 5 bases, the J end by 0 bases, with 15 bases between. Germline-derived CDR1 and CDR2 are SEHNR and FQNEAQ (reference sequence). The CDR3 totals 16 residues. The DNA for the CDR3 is TGTGCCAGCAGCGTCCGAGCGGGTGAGAGCACAGATACGCAGTATTTT. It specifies CASSVRAGESTDTQYF. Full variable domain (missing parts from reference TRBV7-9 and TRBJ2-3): DTGVSQNPRHKITKRGQNVTFRCDPISEHNRLYWYRQTLGQGPEFLTYFQNEAQLEKSRLLSDRFSAERPKGSFSTLEIQRTEQGDSAMYLCASSVRAGESTDTQYFGPGTRLTVL.

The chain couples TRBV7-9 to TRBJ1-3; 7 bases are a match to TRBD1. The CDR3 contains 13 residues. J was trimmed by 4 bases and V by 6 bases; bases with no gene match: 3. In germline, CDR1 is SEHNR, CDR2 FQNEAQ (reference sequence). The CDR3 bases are TGTGCCAGCAGTGGGACAGACGGAAACACCATATATTTT. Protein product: CASSGTDGNTIYF.